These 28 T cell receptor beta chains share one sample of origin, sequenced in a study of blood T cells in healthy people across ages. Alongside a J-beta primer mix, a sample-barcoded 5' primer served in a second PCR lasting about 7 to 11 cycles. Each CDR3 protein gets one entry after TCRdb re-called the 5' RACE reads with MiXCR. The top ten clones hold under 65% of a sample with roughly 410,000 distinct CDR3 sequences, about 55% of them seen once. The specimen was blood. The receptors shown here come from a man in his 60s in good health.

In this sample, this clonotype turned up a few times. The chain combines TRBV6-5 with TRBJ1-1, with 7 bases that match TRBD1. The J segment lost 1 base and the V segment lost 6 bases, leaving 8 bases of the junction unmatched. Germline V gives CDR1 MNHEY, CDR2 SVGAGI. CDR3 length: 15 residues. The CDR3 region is CASRPKNRGNTEAFF. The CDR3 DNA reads TGTGCCAGCAGACCGAAAAACAGGGGGAACACTGAAGCTTTCTTT.

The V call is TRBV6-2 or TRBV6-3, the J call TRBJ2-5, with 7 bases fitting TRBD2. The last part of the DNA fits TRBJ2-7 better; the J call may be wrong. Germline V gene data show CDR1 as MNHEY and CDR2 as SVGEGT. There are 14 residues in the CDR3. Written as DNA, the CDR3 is TGTGCCAGCAGACCCCTCAGCGGGATTCGCGAGCAGTACTTC. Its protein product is CASRPLSGIREQYF.

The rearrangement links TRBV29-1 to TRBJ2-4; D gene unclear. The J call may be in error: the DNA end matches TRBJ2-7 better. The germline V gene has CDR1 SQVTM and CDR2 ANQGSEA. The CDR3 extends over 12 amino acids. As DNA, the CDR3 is TGCAGCGTGGGCCGGCTCCCTGGCGAGCAGTACTTC. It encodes CSVGRLPGEQYF.

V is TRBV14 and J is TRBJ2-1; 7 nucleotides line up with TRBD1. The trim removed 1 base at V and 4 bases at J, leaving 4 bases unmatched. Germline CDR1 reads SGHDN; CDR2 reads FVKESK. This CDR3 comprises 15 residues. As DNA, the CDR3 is TGTGCCAGCAGCCAAGGGGGACAGTGGTACAATGAGCAGTTCTTC. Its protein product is CASSQGGQWYNEQFF.

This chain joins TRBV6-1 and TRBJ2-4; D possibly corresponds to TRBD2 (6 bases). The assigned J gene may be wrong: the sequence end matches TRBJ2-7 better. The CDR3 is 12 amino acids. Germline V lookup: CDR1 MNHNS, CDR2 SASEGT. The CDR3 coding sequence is TGTGCCAGCAGCCGAGGAGGGGCCGAGCAGTACTTC. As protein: CASSRGGAEQYF.

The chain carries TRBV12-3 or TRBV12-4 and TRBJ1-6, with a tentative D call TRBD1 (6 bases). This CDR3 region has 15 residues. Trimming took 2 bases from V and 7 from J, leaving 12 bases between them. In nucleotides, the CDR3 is TGTGCCAGCAGTTTACGGGGGGGCCGGAATTCACCCCTCCACTTT. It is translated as CASSLRGGRNSPLHF.

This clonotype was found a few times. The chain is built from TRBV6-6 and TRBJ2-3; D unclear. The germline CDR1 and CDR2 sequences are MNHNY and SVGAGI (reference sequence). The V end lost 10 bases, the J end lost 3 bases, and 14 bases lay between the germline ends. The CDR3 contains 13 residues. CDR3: CATSRHLTDTQYF. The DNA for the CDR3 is TGTGCCACCTCCCGGCACCTTACAGATACGCAGTATTTT.

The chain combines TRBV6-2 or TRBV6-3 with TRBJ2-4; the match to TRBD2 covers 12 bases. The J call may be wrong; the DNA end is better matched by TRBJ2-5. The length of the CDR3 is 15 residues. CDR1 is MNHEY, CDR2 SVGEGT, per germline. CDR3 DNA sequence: TGTGCCAGCAGTAAGACTAGCGGGAGCTTCGAGACCCAGTACTTC. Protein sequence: CASSKTSGSFETQYF.

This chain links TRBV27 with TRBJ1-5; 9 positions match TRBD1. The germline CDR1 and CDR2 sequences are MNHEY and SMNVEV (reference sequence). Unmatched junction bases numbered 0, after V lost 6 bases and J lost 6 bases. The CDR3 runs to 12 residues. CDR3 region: CASRTGGQPQHF. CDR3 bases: TGTGCCAGCAGGACAGGGGGTCAGCCCCAGCATTTT.

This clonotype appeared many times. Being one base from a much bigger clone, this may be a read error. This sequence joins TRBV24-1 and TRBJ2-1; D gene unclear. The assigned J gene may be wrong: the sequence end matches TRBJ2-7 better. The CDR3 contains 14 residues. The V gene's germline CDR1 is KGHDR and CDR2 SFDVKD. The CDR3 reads CATSDPSSYNEQYF. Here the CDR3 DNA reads TGTGCCACCAGTGATCCCAGCTCCTACAATGAGCAGTACTTC.

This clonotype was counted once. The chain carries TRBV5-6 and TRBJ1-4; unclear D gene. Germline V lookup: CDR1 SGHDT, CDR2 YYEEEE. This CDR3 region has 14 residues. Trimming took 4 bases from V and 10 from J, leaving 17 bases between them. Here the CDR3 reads CASSPTPDEGKLFF. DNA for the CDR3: TGTGCCAGCAGCCCGACGCCAGATGAAGGAAAACTGTTTTTT. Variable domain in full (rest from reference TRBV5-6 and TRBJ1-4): DAGVTQSPTHLIKTRGQQVTLRCSPKSGHDTVSWYQQALGQGPQFIFQYYEEEERQRGNFPDRFSGHQFPNYSSELNVNALLLGDSALYLCASSPTPDEGKLFFGSGTQLSVL.

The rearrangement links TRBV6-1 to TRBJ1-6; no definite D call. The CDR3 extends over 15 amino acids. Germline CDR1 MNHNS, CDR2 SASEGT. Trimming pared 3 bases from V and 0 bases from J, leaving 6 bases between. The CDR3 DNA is TGTGCCAGCAGTGACGTTAGCTCCTATAATTCACCCCTCCACTTT. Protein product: CASSDVSSYNSPLHF.

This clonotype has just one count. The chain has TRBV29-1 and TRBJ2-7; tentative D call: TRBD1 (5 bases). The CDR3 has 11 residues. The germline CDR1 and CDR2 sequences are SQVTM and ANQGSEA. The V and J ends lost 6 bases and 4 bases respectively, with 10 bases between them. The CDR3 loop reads CSVETAYEQYF. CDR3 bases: TGCAGCGTAGAGACAGCATACGAGCAGTACTTC.

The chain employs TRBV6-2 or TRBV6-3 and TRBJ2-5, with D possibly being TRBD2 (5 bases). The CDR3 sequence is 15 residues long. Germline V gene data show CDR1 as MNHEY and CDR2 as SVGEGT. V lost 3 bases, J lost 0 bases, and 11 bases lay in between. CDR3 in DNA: TGTGCCAGCAGTTATTCGGGATTGTACCAAGAGACCCAGTACTTC. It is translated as CASSYSGLYQETQYF.

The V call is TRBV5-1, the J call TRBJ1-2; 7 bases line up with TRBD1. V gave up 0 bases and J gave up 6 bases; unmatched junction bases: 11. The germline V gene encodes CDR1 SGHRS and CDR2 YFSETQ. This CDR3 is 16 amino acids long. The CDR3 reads CASSLAGHATGDGYTF. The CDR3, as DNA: TGCGCCAGCAGCTTGGCCGGTCACGCTACAGGGGATGGCTACACCTTC. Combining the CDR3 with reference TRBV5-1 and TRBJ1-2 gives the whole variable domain KAGVTQTPRYLIKTRGQQVTLSCSPISGHRSVSWYQQTPGQGLQFLFEYFSETQRNKGNFPGRFSGRQFSNSRSEMNVSTLELGDSALYLCASSLAGHATGDGYTFGSGTRLTVV.

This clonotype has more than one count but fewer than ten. Here the CDR3 DNA reads TGTGCCAGCAATCAGGGGGACGAGCAGTACTTC. Its translation: CASNQGDEQYF. This chain links TRBV6-2 or TRBV6-3 with TRBJ2-7; 7 nucleotides align to TRBD1. The CDR3 has 11 amino acids. Looked up from germline, CDR1 is MNHEY and CDR2 is SVGEGT. Trimming cost V 7 bases and J 5 bases; bases outside gene matches: 2.

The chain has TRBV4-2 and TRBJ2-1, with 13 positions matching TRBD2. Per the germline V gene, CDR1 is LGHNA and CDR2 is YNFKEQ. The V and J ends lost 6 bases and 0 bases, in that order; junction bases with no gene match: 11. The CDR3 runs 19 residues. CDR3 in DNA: TGTGCCAGCAGTCCTTGGACTAGCGGGGGCGGAAGCTCCTACAATGAGCAGTTCTTC. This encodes CASSPWTSGGGSSYNEQFF.

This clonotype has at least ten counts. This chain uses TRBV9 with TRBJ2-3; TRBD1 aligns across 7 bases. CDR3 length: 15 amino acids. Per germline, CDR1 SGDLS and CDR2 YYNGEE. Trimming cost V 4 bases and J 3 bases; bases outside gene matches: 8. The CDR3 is CASSSRQGDTDTQYF. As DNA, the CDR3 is TGTGCCAGCAGCTCCAGACAGGGAGATACAGATACGCAGTATTTT.

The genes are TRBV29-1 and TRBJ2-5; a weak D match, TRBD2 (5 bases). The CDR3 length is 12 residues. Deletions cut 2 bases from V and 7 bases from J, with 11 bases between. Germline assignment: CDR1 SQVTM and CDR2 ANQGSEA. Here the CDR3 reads CSVEPSGGTQYF. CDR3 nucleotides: TGCAGCGTTGAACCCAGCGGTGGGACCCAGTACTTC.

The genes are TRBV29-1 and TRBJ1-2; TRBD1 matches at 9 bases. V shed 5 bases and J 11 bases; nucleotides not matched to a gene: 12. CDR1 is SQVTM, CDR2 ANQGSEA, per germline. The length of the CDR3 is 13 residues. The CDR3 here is CSVSTGTGSGYTF. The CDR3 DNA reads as TGCAGCGTTTCAACCGGGACAGGGAGTGGATACACCTTC.

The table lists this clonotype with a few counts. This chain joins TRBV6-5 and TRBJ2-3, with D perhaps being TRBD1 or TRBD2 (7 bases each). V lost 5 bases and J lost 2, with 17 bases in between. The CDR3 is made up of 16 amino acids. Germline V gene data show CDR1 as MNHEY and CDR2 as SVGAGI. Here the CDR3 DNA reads TGTGCCAGCAGTACGGTCCAGGGGGGGTCCACAGATACGCAGTATTTT. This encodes CASSTVQGGSTDTQYF.

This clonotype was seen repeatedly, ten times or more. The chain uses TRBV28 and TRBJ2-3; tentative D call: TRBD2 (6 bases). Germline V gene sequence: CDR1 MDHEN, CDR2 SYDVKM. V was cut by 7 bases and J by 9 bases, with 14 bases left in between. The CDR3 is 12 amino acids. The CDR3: CASTPPRGTQYF. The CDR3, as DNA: TGTGCCAGCACTCCTCCCCGGGGGACGCAGTATTTT.

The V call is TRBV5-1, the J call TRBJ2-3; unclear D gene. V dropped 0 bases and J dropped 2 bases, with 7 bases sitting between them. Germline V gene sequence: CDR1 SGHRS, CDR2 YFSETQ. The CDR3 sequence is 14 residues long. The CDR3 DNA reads TGCGCCAGCAGCTTGGACCCTAACACAGATACGCAGTATTTT. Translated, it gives CASSLDPNTDTQYF.

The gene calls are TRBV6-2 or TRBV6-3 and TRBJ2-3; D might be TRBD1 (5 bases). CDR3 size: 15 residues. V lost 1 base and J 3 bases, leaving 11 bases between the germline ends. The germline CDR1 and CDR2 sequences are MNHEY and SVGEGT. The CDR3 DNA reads TGTGCCAGCAGTTACTGGGGCCCGGCGACAGATACGCAGTATTTT. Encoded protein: CASSYWGPATDTQYF.

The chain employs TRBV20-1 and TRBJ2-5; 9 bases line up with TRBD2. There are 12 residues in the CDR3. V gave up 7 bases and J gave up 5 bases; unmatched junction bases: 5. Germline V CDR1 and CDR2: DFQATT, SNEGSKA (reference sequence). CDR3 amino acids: CSVGAGGETQYF. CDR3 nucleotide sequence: TGCAGTGTGGGTGCGGGGGGGGAGACCCAGTACTTC.

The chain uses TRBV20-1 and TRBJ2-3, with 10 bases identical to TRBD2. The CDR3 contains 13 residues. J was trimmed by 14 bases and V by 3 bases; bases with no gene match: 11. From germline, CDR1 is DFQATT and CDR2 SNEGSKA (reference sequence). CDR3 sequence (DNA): TGCAGTGCTAGTCGGAGCGGGAGGGCCTCTCGGTATTTT. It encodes CSASRSGRASRYF.

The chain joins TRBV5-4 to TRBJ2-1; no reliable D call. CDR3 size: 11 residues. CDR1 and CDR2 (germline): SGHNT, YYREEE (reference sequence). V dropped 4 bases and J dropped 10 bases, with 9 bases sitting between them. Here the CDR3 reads CASSQIGEQFF. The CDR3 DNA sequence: TGTGCCAGCAGCCAAATAGGAGAGCAGTTCTTC. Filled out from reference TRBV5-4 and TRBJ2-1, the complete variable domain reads ETGVTQSPTHLIKTRGQQVTLRCSSQSGHNTVSWYQQALGQGPQFIFQYYREEENGRGNFPPRFSGLQFPNYSSELNVNALELDDSALYLCASSQIGEQFFGPGTRLTVL.

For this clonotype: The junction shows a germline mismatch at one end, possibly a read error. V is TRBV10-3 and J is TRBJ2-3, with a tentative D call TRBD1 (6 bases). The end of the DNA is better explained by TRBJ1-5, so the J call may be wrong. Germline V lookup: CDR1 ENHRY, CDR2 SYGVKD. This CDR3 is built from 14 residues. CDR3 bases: TGTGCCACCAGTGTACAGGGTGGCACAGATACGCAGCATTTT. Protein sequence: CATSVQGGTDTQHF.